One sample yielded the 20 T cell receptor beta chains listed below, sequenced in a study of cytomegalovirus exposure and HLA in healthy donors. Vbeta (60) and Jbeta (13) primers were used in the PCR. TCRdb's copy holds only in-frame clones and misses some; the assay was immunoSEQ multiplex PCR. The repertoire holds roughly 150,000 clones, with roughly a tenth as singletons. Sample: PBMCs. These receptors were collected from a male donor in good health and CMV-seronegative.

The chain has TRBV9 and TRBJ1-1, with 8 bases fitting TRBD1. The V segment lost 0 bases and the J segment 0 bases; nucleotides outside the gene matches: 4. Germline V gene data show CDR1 as SGDLS and CDR2 as YYNGEE. CDR3 length equals 16 residues. DNA of the CDR3: TGTGCCAGCAGCGTAGGGGGGGACAGGTTGAACACTGAAGCTTTCTTT. Residues: CASSVGGDRLNTEAFF.

The J gene is TRBJ2-5, the V gene TRBV4-1, with 12 positions matching TRBD2. The CDR3 runs 16 residues. Per germline, CDR1 MGHRA and CDR2 YSYEKL. Unmatched junction bases numbered 7, after V lost 3 bases and J lost 5 bases. For the CDR3, the DNA is TGCGCCAGCAGCCACCTAGCGGGAGGGCCGTGGGAGACCCAGTACTTC. Translated, it gives CASSHLAGGPWETQYF.

The chain is built from TRBV10-1 and TRBJ1-1; 12 bases fit TRBD1. V dropped 4 bases and J dropped 5; count of bases not matched to a gene: 14. Germline loops: CDR1 WNHNN, CDR2 SYGVQD (reference sequence). This CDR3 is built from 18 residues. The CDR3 sequence: CASSVNPGTGGLRTEAFF. For the CDR3, the DNA is TGCGCCAGCAGTGTCAATCCCGGGACAGGGGGCTTACGGACTGAAGCTTTCTTT.

In its sample, this clone was seen a few times. The junction shows a germline mismatch at one end, possibly a read error. The chain carries TRBV28 and TRBJ1-2, with 7 bases fitting TRBD1. The CDR3 length is 11 residues. Germline loops: CDR1 MDHEN, CDR2 SYDVKM. Here the CDR3 DNA reads TGTGCCAGCGGAATACCCGGGACAGCACGCTTC. It is translated as CASGIPGTARF.

This rearrangement joins TRBV19 to TRBJ1-1, with D possibly matching TRBD1 (6 bases). The length of the CDR3 is 13 residues. The V gene lost 5 bases and the J gene lost 8 bases, with 15 bases spanning the gap. Germline V gene lookup returns CDR1 LNHDA and CDR2 SQIVND (reference sequence). The CDR3 region has the DNA TGTGCCAGTAGTGTAGGACAGCGACCAGAAGCTTTCTTT. This codes for CASSVGQRPEAFF.

The chain's CDR3 is CASSTQVDSNQPQHF. CDR3 DNA sequence: TGTGCCAGTAGTACACAGGTCGATAGCAATCAGCCCCAGCATTTT. The chain carries TRBV19 and TRBJ1-5; a weak D match, TRBD1 (5 bases). V dropped 4 bases and J dropped 0 bases, with 10 bases sitting between them. The CDR3 totals 15 residues. CDR1 and CDR2 (germline): LNHDA, SQIVND (reference sequence).

This sequence joins TRBV5-1 and TRBJ2-3; TRBD2 agrees at 7 bases. After removal of 0 bases from V and 4 bases from J, the junction contained 11 bases not matched to a gene. Germline CDR1 and CDR2: SGHRS and YFSETQ. This CDR3 has 17 amino acids. The CDR3 coding sequence is TGCGCCAGCAGCTTGGCCGGGGGGACGCTCGGGGCAGATACGCAGTATTTT. Protein sequence: CASSLAGGTLGADTQYF.

This clone was observed a handful of times. The rearrangement links TRBV28 to TRBJ1-4, with D unresolved. This CDR3 has 13 residues. Germline CDR1 is MDHEN and CDR2 is SYDVKM. V was clipped by 3 bases and J by 8 bases, with 10 bases between them. CDR3 region: CASSFSPREKLFF. CDR3 bases: TGTGCCAGCAGTTTCTCCCCTCGGGAAAAACTGTTTTTT.

This sequence joins TRBV6-6 and TRBJ1-2; 7 bases map to TRBD1. CDR3 length: 13 residues. Trimming cost V 9 bases and J 6 bases; bases outside gene matches: 10. The germline gives CDR1 MNHNY, CDR2 SVGAGI (reference sequence). CDR3 residues: CASLTGPGNGYTF. Written as DNA, the CDR3 is TGTGCCAGTTTGACAGGGCCTGGAAATGGCTACACCTTC.

This clone was seen a few times. The chain combines TRBV27 with TRBJ2-3; D gene ambiguous. Germline CDR1 reads MNHEY; CDR2 reads SMNVEV (reference sequence). Trimming stripped 3 bases from V and 2 bases from J, with 6 bases between. The CDR3 runs to 13 residues. CDR3: CASSFLDTDTQYF. The CDR3 bases are TGTGCCAGCAGTTTTCTAGACACAGATACGCAGTATTTT.

This clone was seen a handful of times. The CDR3 here is CASSLVSTSNTGELFF. Here the CDR3 DNA reads TGTGCCAGCAGCTTGGTAAGCACGTCGAACACCGGGGAGCTGTTTTTT. The rearrangement links TRBV5-6 to TRBJ2-2, with D uncertain. V lost 0 bases and J lost 0, with 9 bases in between. Germline loops: CDR1 SGHDT, CDR2 YYEEEE. This CDR3 is 16 amino acids long.

The rearrangement links TRBV19 to TRBJ2-2; TRBD1 aligns across 7 bases. The CDR3 covers 13 residues. Germline V gene sequence: CDR1 LNHDA, CDR2 SQIVND (reference sequence). Losses at the gene ends were 5 bases for V and 6 bases for J; bases not matched to a gene: 3. The CDR3 sequence is CASSQTGSGELFF. In nucleotides, the CDR3 is TGTGCCAGTAGTCAGACAGGGTCCGGGGAGCTGTTTTTT.

This clone was counted between two and nine times. The chain links TRBV7-9 to TRBJ1-1, with 7 positions matching TRBD1. V lost 5 bases to trimming and J lost 1 base; unmatched junction nucleotides: 7. Germline V CDR1 and CDR2: SEHNR, FQNEAQ (reference sequence). The CDR3 is made up of 15 amino acids. The CDR3 protein is CASSDYRGPNTEAFF. The CDR3 DNA is TGTGCCAGCAGCGACTACAGGGGTCCGAACACTGAAGCTTTCTTT.

This clone has more than one count but fewer than ten. The chain employs TRBV4-3 and TRBJ2-2; D remains ambiguous. This CDR3 has 13 amino acids. Between the trimmed V and J ends, which lost 2 bases and 5 bases, there was a span of 6 bases. Germline V lookup: CDR1 LGHNA, CDR2 YSLEER. CDR3 nucleotide sequence: TGCGCCAGCAGCCAACACTTAACCGGGGAGCTGTTTTTT. Protein product: CASSQHLTGELFF.

This sequence joins TRBV2 and TRBJ2-1; D may be TRBD1 (6 bases). CDR3 length: 14 amino acids. V was cut by 4 bases and J by 3 bases, with 10 bases left in between. Germline CDR1 reads SNHLY; CDR2 reads FYNNEI. The CDR3: CASSGQGFYNEQFF. In DNA form, the CDR3 reads TGTGCCAGCAGTGGCCAGGGGTTCTACAATGAGCAGTTCTTC.

CDR3 sequence: CASSSWTGSTDTQYF. CDR3 in DNA: TGTGCCAGCAGCTCCTGGACAGGGAGCACAGATACGCAGTATTTT. V usage is TRBV11-2 and J usage is TRBJ2-3, with 8 bases lining up with TRBD1. Losses at the gene ends were 4 bases for V and 0 bases for J; bases not matched to a gene: 3. Germline lookup yields CDR1 SGHAT and CDR2 FQNNGV. This CDR3 has 15 amino acids.

The gene calls are TRBV27 and TRBJ2-3, with 7 nucleotides matching TRBD1. This CDR3 is built from 14 residues. Germline CDR1 reads MNHEY; CDR2 reads SMNVEV (reference sequence). The junction had 3 bases not matched to a gene; V was cut back by 4 bases and J by 2 bases. The CDR3 protein is CASSSDRDTDTQYF. CDR3 nucleotides: TGTGCCAGCAGTTCCGACAGGGACACAGATACGCAGTATTTT.

This clone has only a few counts. The chain recombines TRBV6-5 with TRBJ2-7; D unclear. Germline V lookup: CDR1 MNHEY, CDR2 SVGAGI. V dropped 0 bases and J dropped 0 bases, with 12 bases sitting between them. The CDR3 extends over 16 amino acids. The CDR3 nucleotides are TGTGCCAGCAGTTACTCGATACCGTCGAGCTCCTACGAGCAGTACTTC. It codes for CASSYSIPSSSYEQYF.

In this sample, this clone turned up a few times. This rearrangement joins TRBV14 to TRBJ2-7; 10 bases match TRBD1. Germline V lookup: CDR1 SGHDN, CDR2 FVKESK. J gave up 2 bases and V 4 bases, and 2 bases lay outside the gene matches. The CDR3 runs 14 residues. This CDR3 is CASSPGQGTYEQYF. The CDR3 DNA sequence: TGTGCCAGCAGCCCGGGACAGGGGACCTACGAGCAGTACTTC.

V and J are TRBV7-9 and TRBJ2-1; 10 nucleotides agree with TRBD2. CDR3 length equals 16 residues. Germline V lookup: CDR1 SEHNR, CDR2 FQNEAQ (reference sequence). V dropped 3 bases and J dropped 3; count of bases not matched to a gene: 5. The chain's CDR3 is CASSLSAGGVYNEQFF. The CDR3, as DNA: TGTGCCAGCAGCTTGTCAGCGGGAGGGGTCTACAATGAGCAGTTCTTC.